This TCR beta chain was identified in a study of blood T cell repertoires in COVID-19. Background on the study: Samples representing acute and convalescent COVID-19 were sourced from the United States, Italy and Spain. PBMCs, B-cell-depleted T cells, or T cells were the source of the cDNA or gDNA that made up the material.

The CDR3 is 16 amino acids. Germline V lookup: CDR1 SGHKS, CDR2 YYEKEE (reference sequence). The V gene lost 2 bases and the J gene lost 6 bases, with 18 bases spanning the gap. Per the original data handling: Amplified reference gene primers provided the basis for estimating nucleated cell counts. Sequencing was performed with immunoSEQ multiplex PCR; in TCRdb, only in-frame clones are kept and a portion is missing. D and trimming come from the DNA, and the V and J calls and clone size come from that table. The sample holds roughly 160,000 clones, around 90% seen once. What was sequenced was peripheral blood. The chain combines TRBV5-5 with TRBJ2-1, with a weak D call TRBD2 (6 bases). This clonotype was obtained from a woman aged 60-75 years who had recovered from COVID-19. The DNA for the CDR3 is TGTGCCAGCAGCTTAGCCAGGGACTTCGAAGTCAATGAGCAGTTCTTC. Protein sequence: CASSLARDFEVNEQFF.